These 26 T cell receptor beta chains share one sample of origin, sequenced in a study of cytomegalovirus exposure and HLA in healthy donors. Clones were read by immunoSEQ multiplex PCR, and TCRdb kept only the in-frame ones, dropping some. The sample lists some 150,000 clones; about 95% were seen once. The sequenced material came from PBMCs. Every receptor here comes from a young man in good health and CMV-seropositive.

The count of this clone is one. The CDR3 protein is CSVAGQGSDTQYF. The CDR3 bases are TGCAGCGTAGCGGGACAGGGGTCAGATACGCAGTATTTT. The chain joins TRBV29-1 to TRBJ2-3; TRBD1 aligns across 10 bases. Germline CDR1 reads SQVTM; CDR2 reads ANQGSEA. With V trimmed by 6 bases and J by 4 bases, 4 bases remained unmatched. The CDR3 loop spans 13 amino acids.

The chain uses TRBV5-1 and TRBJ2-3; TRBD1 is a possible D gene (6 bases). Germline V gene lookup returns CDR1 SGHRS and CDR2 YFSETQ. The CDR3 length is 19 residues. V lost 0 bases, J lost 0 bases, and 20 bases lay in between. CDR3 sequence: CASSLEPRARGRSTDTQYF. The CDR3, as DNA: TGCGCCAGCAGCTTGGAACCCCGGGCCAGGGGTCGGAGCACAGATACGCAGTATTTT. Filled out from reference TRBV5-1 and TRBJ2-3, the complete variable domain reads KAGVTQTPRYLIKTRGQQVTLSCSPISGHRSVSWYQQTPGQGLQFLFEYFSETQRNKGNFPGRFSGRQFSNSRSEMNVSTLELGDSALYLCASSLEPRARGRSTDTQYFGPGTRLTVL.

The rearrangement links TRBV4-1 to TRBJ1-1; D remains unclear. Trimming took 2 bases from V and 2 from J, leaving 12 bases between them. Germline V lookup: CDR1 MGHRA, CDR2 YSYEKL. The CDR3 runs to 15 residues. In DNA form, the CDR3 reads TGCGCCAGCAGCCAAAGGACTGCGATCAACACTGAAGCTTTCTTT. It codes for CASSQRTAINTEAFF.

The chain employs TRBV18 and TRBJ2-1; 13 bases agree with TRBD2. The length of the CDR3 is 17 residues. CDR1 is KGHSH and CDR2 is LQKENI in the germline V gene. V shed 1 base and J 0 bases; nucleotides not matched to a gene: 0. CDR3 in amino acids: CASSPRTSGSSYNEQFF. The CDR3 DNA follows: TGTGCCAGCTCACCACGGACTAGCGGGAGCTCCTACAATGAGCAGTTCTTC.

The gene calls are TRBV2 and TRBJ2-5, with no clear D. The germline V and J ends were trimmed by 2 bases and 5 bases, with 12 bases remaining between them. This CDR3 has 14 amino acids. Germline V lookup: CDR1 SNHLY, CDR2 FYNNEI. Written as DNA, the CDR3 is TGTGCCAGCAGTGAACCCAGTGTGAGGGAGACCCAGTACTTC. Protein: CASSEPSVRETQYF.

This clone was detected only once. The J gene is TRBJ2-7, the V gene TRBV2; 8 nucleotides align to TRBD2. Germline assignment: CDR1 SNHLY and CDR2 FYNNEI. The length of the CDR3 is 12 residues. V was pared by 10 bases and J by 4 bases, with 6 bases of the junction left unmatched. The CDR3 loop reads CATGREAYEQYF. DNA for the CDR3: TGTGCCACCGGGAGGGAAGCGTACGAGCAGTACTTC.

The chain joins TRBV23-1 to TRBJ1-1, with 7 bases lining up with TRBD1. TRBV23-1 is placed among ORFs of uncertain function. The J segment lost 5 bases and the V segment lost 4 bases, leaving 7 bases of the junction unmatched. The CDR3 extends over 14 amino acids. The CDR3, as DNA: TGCGCCAGCAGTCTAAGACAGGGTCGGACTGAAGCTTTCTTT. Translated, it gives CASSLRQGRTEAFF.

V is TRBV2 and J is TRBJ1-4; 7 bases map to TRBD1. Unmatched junction bases numbered 6, after V lost 9 bases and J lost 8 bases. Germline V gives CDR1 SNHLY, CDR2 FYNNEI. There are 12 residues in the CDR3. Written as DNA, the CDR3 is TGTGCCAGTTTGGGACAGCCAGAAAAACTGTTTTTT. Encoded protein: CASLGQPEKLFF. The complete variable domain, with remaining parts taken from reference TRBV2 and TRBJ1-4, reads EPEVTQTPSHQVTQMGQEVILRCVPISNHLYFYWYRQILGQKVEFLVSFYNNEISEKSEIFDDQFSVERPDGSNFTLKIRSTKLEDSAMYFCASLGQPEKLFFGSGTQLSVL.

The chain carries TRBV11-2 and TRBJ2-7, with 7 bases identical to TRBD1. V shed 2 bases and J 6 bases; nucleotides not matched to a gene: 7. The CDR3 is 14 residues long. CDR1 and CDR2 from the germline V gene are SGHAT and FQNNGV. CDR3 DNA sequence: TGTGCCAGCAGCTTACTCGACAGGGTATCCGAGCAGTACTTC. Translating gives CASSLLDRVSEQYF.

In this sample, this clone turned up once. This chain links TRBV4-2 with TRBJ2-1, with a possible D match to TRBD1 (5 bases). This CDR3 has 15 residues. Germline V gene lookup returns CDR1 LGHNA and CDR2 YNFKEQ. V was pared by 0 bases and J by 9 bases, with 15 bases between. The CDR3 coding sequence is TGTGCCAGCAGCCAAGAAGGGGAAGCATTCGGTGAGCAGTTCTTC. Its protein is CASSQEGEAFGEQFF.

The chain combines TRBV13 with TRBJ2-7; no firm D call. The CDR3 contains 12 residues. V gave up 1 base and J gave up 4 bases, with 5 bases separating them. Germline V gene sequence: CDR1 PRHDT, CDR2 FYEKMQ (reference sequence). CDR3 bases: TGTGCCAGCAGCTTAGCCGCGTACGAGCAGTACTTC. Protein sequence: CASSLAAYEQYF.

With regard to this clone: At one of its ends the junction is not consistent with the germline gene, which may arise from a read error. The chain recombines TRBV13 with TRBJ2-3, with D possibly matching TRBD2 (5 bases). CDR3 length: 14 residues. Germline V gives CDR1 PRHDT, CDR2 FYEKMQ (reference sequence). The CDR3 region has the DNA TGTGCCAGCACCTTACCTAGCCAGCCAGATACGCAGTATTTT. It codes for CASTLPSQPDTQYF.

CDR3 coding DNA: TGTGCCATCAGTGATTCGGGAGCGGGAGCTACATACAATGAGCAGTTCTTC. Translated, it gives CAISDSGAGATYNEQFF. The genes are TRBV10-3 and TRBJ2-1; 8 bases map to TRBD2. Germline CDR1 reads ENHRY; CDR2 reads SYGVKD. The CDR3 extends over 17 amino acids. The V and J ends lost 3 bases and 4 bases, in that order; junction bases with no gene match: 11.

The chain links TRBV2 to TRBJ2-7; tentatively, D is TRBD2 (5 bases). The CDR3 consists of 14 residues. The V and J ends lost 6 bases and 3 bases respectively, with 15 bases between them. Germline assignment: CDR1 SNHLY and CDR2 FYNNEI. CDR3 region: CASRPGKGSYEQYF. In DNA form, the CDR3 reads TGTGCCAGCAGACCCGGGAAAGGGAGCTACGAGCAGTACTTC.

This clone was seen just once. The J gene is TRBJ2-5, the V gene TRBV5-1, with 12 bases lining up with TRBD2. V dropped 3 bases and J dropped 5; count of bases not matched to a gene: 5. CDR1 and CDR2 (germline): SGHRS, YFSETQ. The CDR3 extends over 15 amino acids. In DNA form, the CDR3 reads TGCGCCAGCAGCTCGACTAGCGGGAGACACGAGACCCAGTACTTC. The encoded protein is CASSSTSGRHETQYF.

This clone was counted only a few times. J is TRBJ1-5 and V is TRBV5-8; weak D call: TRBD1 (6 bases). The length of the CDR3 is 15 residues. Germline V gene lookup returns CDR1 SGHTS and CDR2 YDEGEE. The V end was cut by 0 bases, the J end by 11 bases, with 18 bases between. This CDR3 reads CASSLGTVISTSQHF. CDR3 coding DNA: TGTGCCAGCAGCTTGGGGACAGTAATATCGACGTCCCAGCATTTT.

This chain connects TRBV19 to TRBJ2-7; D perhaps matches TRBD1 (6 bases). The ends were cut back, 1 base at V and 6 bases at J, with 13 bases in the middle. Germline V gene data show CDR1 as LNHDA and CDR2 as SQIVND (reference sequence). The CDR3 has 14 residues. The CDR3 loop is CASSIGTGFSEQYF. CDR3 in DNA: TGTGCCAGTAGTATAGGAACAGGGTTTTCCGAGCAGTACTTC.

This sequence joins TRBV28 and TRBJ2-7; TRBD2 matches at 7 bases. The junction had 12 bases not matched to a gene; V was cut back by 3 bases and J by 1 base. Germline V gene sequence: CDR1 MDHEN, CDR2 SYDVKM. The CDR3 length is 17 residues. CDR3 DNA sequence: TGTGCCAGCAGTTTCCACCCCGGTGGACTAGAATCCTACGAGCAGTACTTC. Residues: CASSFHPGGLESYEQYF.

The chain recombines TRBV29-1 with TRBJ2-7; TRBD2 might be the D (6 bases). The germline V gene encodes CDR1 SQVTM and CDR2 ANQGSEA. The CDR3 has 14 residues. Trimming shortened V by 3 bases and J by 3 bases, and 15 bases separated the two germline ends. CDR3 sequence reads: CSVEGVGGDYEQYF. The CDR3 coding sequence is TGCAGCGTTGAGGGCGTCGGAGGGGACTACGAGCAGTACTTC.

V is TRBV18 and J is TRBJ1-2, with D maybe TRBD1 (5 bases). CDR1 is KGHSH, CDR2 LQKENI, per germline. V lost 3 bases, J lost 9 bases, and 20 bases lay in between. CDR3 length equals 15 residues. The DNA of the CDR3 is TGTGCCAGCTCACCTATCGGACACCCCGAGGAACGCTACACCTTC. Translation: CASSPIGHPEERYTF.

The chain joins TRBV2 to TRBJ1-5; D remains ambiguous. The V end lost 4 bases, the J end lost 7 bases, and 14 bases lay between the germline ends. Per the germline V gene, CDR1 is SNHLY and CDR2 is FYNNEI. The CDR3 runs 14 residues. CDR3 bases: TGTGCCAGCAGTGCGGGAATGGTAGGACAGCCCCAGCATTTT. As protein: CASSAGMVGQPQHF.

The chain's CDR3 is CASSPIVGTGLGYTF. The CDR3, as DNA: TGTGCCAGCAGCCCGATCGTCGGGACAGGGCTTGGCTACACCTTC. This rearrangement joins TRBV11-2 to TRBJ1-2; 9 nucleotides match TRBD1. Looked up from germline, CDR1 is SGHAT and CDR2 is FQNNGV. The CDR3 consists of 15 residues. The ends lost 5 bases at V and 7 bases at J; junction bases unmatched: 11.

CDR3 protein: CASGGLAGNEQFF. The CDR3, as DNA: TGTGCCAGCGGGGGCCTAGCGGGAAATGAGCAGTTCTTC. The chain links TRBV7-3 to TRBJ2-1; 9 nucleotides line up with TRBD2. Germline CDR1 and CDR2: SGHTA and FQGTGA. This CDR3 spans 13 amino acids. V shed 8 bases, J shed 7 bases, and the junction held 6 bases outside the gene matches. Based on the CDR3 plus reference TRBV7-3 and TRBJ2-1, the full variable domain is GAGVSQTPSNKVTEKGKYVELRCDPISGHTALYWYRQSLGQGPEFLIYFQGTGAADDSGLPNDRFFAVRPEGSVSTLKIQRTERGDSAVYLCASGGLAGNEQFFGPGTRLTVL.

The chain links TRBV4-2 to TRBJ2-1; 8 nucleotides match TRBD2. The V gene end was trimmed by 0 bases and the J gene end by 6 bases; junction bases not matched to a gene: 7. The CDR3 loop spans 16 amino acids. Germline CDR1 LGHNA, CDR2 YNFKEQ. The CDR3 spells CASSQDRGLEGNEQFF. CDR3 bases: TGTGCCAGCAGCCAAGATCGGGGACTAGAGGGCAATGAGCAGTTCTTC.

The rearrangement joins TRBV29-1 to TRBJ2-5, with D perhaps matching TRBD1 (6 bases). Germline assignment: CDR1 SQVTM and CDR2 ANQGSEA. V was trimmed by 8 bases and J by 4 bases, leaving 29 bases between them. The CDR3 length is 17 residues. CDR3 DNA sequence: TGCAGCATGGTGGCCCCCGGATGGGACAAATCGACAGAGACCCAGTACTTC. Translation: CSMVAPGWDKSTETQYF.

The chain links TRBV15 to TRBJ2-7, with 13 bases matching TRBD2. CDR3 length equals 17 residues. Germline lookup yields CDR1 LNHNV and CDR2 YYDKDF (reference sequence). V dropped 4 bases and J dropped 3; count of bases not matched to a gene: 9. CDR3 loop: CATSNSARTSGSYEQYF. In DNA, the CDR3 is TGTGCCACCAGCAACTCGGCTCGGACTAGCGGGAGCTACGAGCAGTACTTC.